These T cell receptor beta chains were read from a single sample in a study of blood T cell repertoires in COVID-19. Assay used: immunoSEQ multiplex PCR; TCRdb lists only in-frame clones, some missing. The table lists about 57,000 clones, 79% of them singletons, with 32% in the top ten. The sample consisted of peripheral blood. The receptors were gathered from a human donor in a cohort sampled during active COVID-19. Each CDR3 is given with its conserved first and last residue. D genes are given only for firm matches. Where a row states a size, it is once, few, many or the class of an expanded clone; other rows omit it.

cdr3_aa cdr3_nt j_call clone_size v_call d_call
CASSQDRAGHEQYF TGCGCCAGCAGCCAAGACAGGGCCGGGCACGAGCAGTACTTC TRBJ2-7 NA TRBV4-1 NA
CASSPFGWGGETQYF TGCGCCAGCAGCCCCTTTGGGTGGGGGGGAGAGACCCAGTACTTC TRBJ2-5 NA TRBV5-1 TRBD2
CASSFGAGGTGELFF TGTGCCAGCAGCTTTGGGGCAGGGGGAACCGGGGAGCTGTTTTTT TRBJ2-2 NA TRBV5-6 TRBD1
CASSLPGMRDQPQHF TGTGCCAGCAGTTTACCCGGGATGAGAGATCAGCCCCAGCATTTT TRBJ1-5 once TRBV28 NA
CASSSGGAETQYF TGTGCCAGCAGCTCAGGGGGCGCGGAGACCCAGTACTTC TRBJ2-5 NA TRBV7-3 TRBD1
CASSLASSSGSPLHF TGTGCCAGCAGCTTAGCAAGCTCGTCCGGTTCACCCCTCCACTTT TRBJ1-6 few TRBV7-6 NA
CASSQPGQGGLVYGYTF TGCGCCAGCAGCCAACCGGGACAGGGGGGTTTGGTCTATGGCTACACCTTC TRBJ1-2 NA TRBV4-1 TRBD1
CAWSLWGGEGSPLHF TGTGCCTGGAGTCTCTGGGGAGGGGAAGGTTCACCCCTCCACTTT TRBJ1-6 few TRBV30 NA
CASSYQGQGINGYTF TGTGCCAGCAGTTATCAGGGACAGGGTATTAATGGCTACACCTTC TRBJ1-2 few TRBV6-5 TRBD1
CASTSDRGLPPYEQYF TGTGCCAGTACCTCAGACAGGGGACTCCCCCCCTACGAGCAGTACTTC TRBJ2-7 NA TRBV19 TRBD1
CASSLTGYNQPQHF TGTGCCAGCAGCTTAACGGGGTACAATCAGCCCCAGCATTTT TRBJ1-5 few TRBV5-6 NA
CASSPGTTETQYF TGTGCCAGCAGCCCCGGGACTACAGAGACCCAGTACTTC TRBJ2-5 NA TRBV11-2 TRBD2
CASSPGQRGNEQFF TGTGCCAGCTCACCGGGACAGAGGGGCAATGAGCAGTTCTTC TRBJ2-1 NA TRBV18 TRBD1
CASSQELTGPYGYTF TGTGCCAGCAGCCAAGAACTGACAGGGCCCTATGGCTACACCTTC TRBJ1-2 NA TRBV4-2 TRBD1
CASSPRGRGYNTGELFF TGTGCCAGTAGTCCGCGGGGTAGGGGTTATAACACCGGGGAGCTGTTTTTT TRBJ2-2 NA TRBV19 NA
CASSPAQGGVYGYTF TGTGCCAGCTCACCAGCGCAAGGAGGGGTCTATGGCTACACCTTC TRBJ1-2 NA TRBV18 NA
CASSIQGFEQYF TGTGCCAGCAGCATACAGGGTTTCGAGCAGTACTTC TRBJ2-7 NA TRBV11-2 NA
CASSPTGGTEAFF TGTGCCAGCAGCCCGACAGGGGGCACTGAAGCTTTCTTT TRBJ1-1 NA TRBV7-9 TRBD1
CASSPRGRANTGELFF TGCGCCAGCTCCCCAAGGGGCAGGGCGAACACCGGGGAGCTGTTTTTT TRBJ2-2 NA TRBV5-1 NA
CASSPQTEQFF TGTGCCAGCAGCCCACAGACTGAGCAGTTCTTC TRBJ2-1 NA TRBV11-3 NA
CASSVGRGPGQETQYF TGTGCCAGCAGCGTAGGGAGGGGACCGGGCCAAGAGACCCAGTACTTC TRBJ2-5 NA TRBV9 NA
CASSPWDRGSQPQHF TGTGCCAGCAGCCCCTGGGACAGGGGTAGTCAGCCCCAGCATTTT TRBJ1-5 NA TRBV5-6 TRBD1
CASSQDRTSGSGEQYF TGTGCCAGCAGCCAAGATAGGACTAGCGGGAGCGGCGAGCAGTACTTC TRBJ2-7 NA TRBV3-1/TRBV3-2 TRBD2
CASSFDREGNTIYF TGCGCCAGCAGCTTCGACAGGGAGGGAAACACCATATATTTT TRBJ1-3 NA TRBV5-1 TRBD1
CASSLGGTGRNTEAFF TGTGCCAGCAGCTTGGGGGGGACCGGGAGAAACACTGAAGCTTTCTTT TRBJ1-1 NA TRBV5-4 NA
CASRVSMYEQYF TGTGCCAGCAGGGTTTCTATGTACGAGCAGTACTTC TRBJ2-7 NA TRBV28 NA
CASSQNRLAEAYEQYF TGCGCCAGCAGCCAAAACAGACTAGCGGAGGCCTACGAGCAGTACTTC TRBJ2-7 NA TRBV5-1 TRBD2
CASSLTGTGLSGNTIYF TGCGCCAGCAGCTTGACCGGAACAGGACTATCTGGAAACACCATATATTTT TRBJ1-3 NA TRBV5-1 NA